This T cell receptor beta chain was profiled in a study of cytomegalovirus exposure and HLA in healthy donors. Findings of the study overall: TCR beta V segments were, for the most part, productive about 87% or about 30% of the time in an earlier analysis. Cytomegalovirus-associated TCR beta chains were listed, numbering 150 to 200.

CDR1 is SEHNR and CDR2 is FQNEAQ in the germline V gene (reference sequence). The CDR3 totals 15 residues. V was trimmed by 4 bases and J by 8 bases, leaving 18 bases between them. PCR primers comprised 60 Vbeta and 13 Jbeta primers. Per the original methods: Later, roughly 80 million unique TCR beta chains were counted in an analysis, and some 9.9 million of them were shared. Data came from immunoSEQ multiplex PCR; TCRdb stores just in-frame clones and leaves some out. V and J calls and clone size are as listed in that table; D and trimming were resolved from the DNA. This listing includes 140,000 to 150,000 clones. Concerning this clone itself: Its antigen is still unknown.

The sequenced sample consisted of PBMCs. The V call is TRBV7-9, the J call TRBJ2-1, with D maybe TRBD2 (5 bases). The receptor was isolated from a male donor in good health and CMV-seronegative. CDR3 sequence (DNA): TGTGCCAGCAGCTCGTCCGCAGCGGTTATCTATGAGCAGTTCTTC. Translation gives CASSSSAAVIYEQFF.